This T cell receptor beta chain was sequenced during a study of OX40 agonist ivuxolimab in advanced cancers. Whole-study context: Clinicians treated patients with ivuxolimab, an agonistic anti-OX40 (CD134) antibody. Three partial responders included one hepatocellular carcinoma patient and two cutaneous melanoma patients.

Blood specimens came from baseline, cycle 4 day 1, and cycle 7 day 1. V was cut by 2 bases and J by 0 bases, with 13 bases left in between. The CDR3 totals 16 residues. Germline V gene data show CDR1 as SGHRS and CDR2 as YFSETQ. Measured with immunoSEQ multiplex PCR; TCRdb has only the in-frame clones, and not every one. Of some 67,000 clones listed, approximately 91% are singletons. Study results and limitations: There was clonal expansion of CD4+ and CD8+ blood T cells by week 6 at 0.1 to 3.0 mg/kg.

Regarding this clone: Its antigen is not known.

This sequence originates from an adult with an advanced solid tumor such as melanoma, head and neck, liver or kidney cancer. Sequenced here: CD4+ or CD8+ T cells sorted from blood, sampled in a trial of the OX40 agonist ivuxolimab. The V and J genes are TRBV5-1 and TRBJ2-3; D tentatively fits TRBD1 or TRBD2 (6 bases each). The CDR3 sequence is CASSFRGLGSTDTQYF. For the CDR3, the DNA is TGCGCCAGCAGCTTCCGGGGGCTAGGGAGCACAGATACGCAGTATTTT. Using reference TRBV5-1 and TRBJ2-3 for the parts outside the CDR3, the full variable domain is KAGVTQTPRYLIKTRGQQVTLSCSPISGHRSVSWYQQTPGQGLQFLFEYFSETQRNKGNFPGRFSGRQFSNSRSEMNVSTLELGDSALYLCASSFRGLGSTDTQYFGPGTRLTVL.